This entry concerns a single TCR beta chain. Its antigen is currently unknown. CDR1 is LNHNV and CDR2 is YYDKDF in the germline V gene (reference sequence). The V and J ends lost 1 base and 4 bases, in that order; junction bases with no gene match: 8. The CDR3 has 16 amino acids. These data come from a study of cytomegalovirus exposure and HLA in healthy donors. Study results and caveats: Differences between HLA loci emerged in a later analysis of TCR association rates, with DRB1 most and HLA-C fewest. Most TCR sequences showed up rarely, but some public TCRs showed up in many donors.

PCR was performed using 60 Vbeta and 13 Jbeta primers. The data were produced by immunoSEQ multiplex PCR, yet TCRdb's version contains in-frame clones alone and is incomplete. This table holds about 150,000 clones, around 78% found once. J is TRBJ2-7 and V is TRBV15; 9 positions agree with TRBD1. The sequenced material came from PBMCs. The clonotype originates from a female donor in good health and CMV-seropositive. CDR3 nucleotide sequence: TGTGCCACCAGCAGAGCAGCGACAGGGGGTCGGTACGAGCAGTACTTC. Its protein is CATSRAATGGRYEQYF.